Listed below are T cell receptor beta chains from one sample, sequenced in a study of CD8+ T cells in alopecia areata. Sequencing was performed with immunoSEQ multiplex PCR; in TCRdb, only in-frame clones are kept and a portion is missing. The table has hundreds of thousands of clones, 60% seen once. The specimen comprised CD4+ T cells sorted from blood, sampled at roughly week 53, from a patient treated with tofacitinib. These receptors were taken from a human donor with alopecia areata. Both conserved end residues are trimmed from each CDR3. Fields, in order: CDR3 length, V gene, CDR3 protein.

13 TRBV9 ASSVQAGGYNEQF
11 TRBV30 AWSMGAGDTQY
14 TRBV9 ASSAHPLGEADTQY
14 TRBV4-3 ASSKRELASSNEQF
12 TRBV29-1 SVVIGQGTYEQY
15 TRBV4-3 ASSQRSSGSSTDTQY
13 TRBV11-2 ASSLVGGVYNEQF
13 TRBV19 ASVLSGTGHTEAF
12 TRBV30 AWSWTVNTGELF
11 TRBV15 ATSREAVYGYT
12 TRBV6-5 ASSYSGSTDTQY
12 TRBV10-3 ATTSGVSQETQY
11 TRBV6-1 ASSSRGLYEQY
10 TRBV10-3 AISQTTDTQY
14 TRBV7-2 ASSAGSGPPKNEQF